Reported below is one T cell receptor beta chain. This record belongs to a study of cytomegalovirus exposure and HLA in healthy donors. The PCR was carried out with 60 Vbeta primers and 13 Jbeta primers. The repertoire was sequenced with immunoSEQ multiplex PCR; TCRdb's copy has only in-frame clones and lacks some. In the table there are around 100,000 clones, approximately 66% of which are singletons. The CDR3 extends over 14 amino acids. The V end lost 1 base, the J end lost 6 bases, and 13 bases lay between the germline ends. Germline assignment: CDR1 SGHAT and CDR2 FQNNGV. The gene calls are TRBV11-2 and TRBJ2-7; D may be TRBD2 (5 bases). Sequences were obtained from PBMCs. The receptor was derived from a woman in her fifties or sixties in good health and CMV-seronegative. The CDR3 loop reads CASSLVAGKSEQYF. In DNA form, the CDR3 reads TGTGCCAGCAGCTTAGTTGCCGGGAAAAGCGAGCAGTACTTC.